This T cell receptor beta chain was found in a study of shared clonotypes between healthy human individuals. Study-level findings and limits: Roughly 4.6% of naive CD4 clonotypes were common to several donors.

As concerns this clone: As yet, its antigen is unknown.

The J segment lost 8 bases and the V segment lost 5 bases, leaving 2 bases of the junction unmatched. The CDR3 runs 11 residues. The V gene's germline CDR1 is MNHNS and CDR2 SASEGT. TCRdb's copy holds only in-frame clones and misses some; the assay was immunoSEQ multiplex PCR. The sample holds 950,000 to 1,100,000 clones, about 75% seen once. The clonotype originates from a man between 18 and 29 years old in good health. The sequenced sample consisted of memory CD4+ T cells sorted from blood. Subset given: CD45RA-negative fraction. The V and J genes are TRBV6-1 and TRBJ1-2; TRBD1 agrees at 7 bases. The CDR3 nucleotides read TGTGCCAGCAGTCAGGGGGGCGGCTACACCTTC. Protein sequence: CASSQGGGYTF.